These T cell receptor beta chains were read from a single sample in a study of PD-L1 blockade in urothelial cancer. The assay was immunoSEQ multiplex PCR, and TCRdb's table has in-frame clones only and misses some. The sample has 48,000 or so clones, 75% to 90% seen once; the top ten hold around 9.3%. The material was PBMCs, obtained around atezolizumab (anti-PD-L1) treatment. The receptors come from a man aged 60 to 69 with urothelial cancer. The CDR3 runs from the conserved cysteine through the conserved F or W. Part of the rows lack a size; the others show once, few, many or a class for expanded clones.

CASSLTLAPLPYEQYF,TRBV7-3,-,TRBJ2-7
CASSLESAGGSTDTQYF,TRBV5-1,-,TRBJ2-3
CASSQAGSTWRDEQYF,TRBV4-2,-,TRBJ2-7
CASSFFPNTGELFF,TRBV27,few,TRBJ2-2
CASKEVRGLGQPQHF,TRBV6-1,-,TRBJ1-5
CASSYPNNEQFF,TRBV6-5,-,TRBJ2-1
CASSFTAQHQETQYF,TRBV28,-,TRBJ2-5
CASSPRTGDTEAFF,TRBV7-9,-,TRBJ1-1
CASSPLAGVYNEQFF,TRBV11-2,few,TRBJ2-1
CASSLKAGSNTDTQYF,TRBV11-3,-,TRBJ2-3
CASTRGSGNTIYF,TRBV6-5,few,TRBJ1-3
CASSLTGGGQETQYF,TRBV2,-,TRBJ2-5
CASSYNRGPDTQYF,TRBV7-3,-,TRBJ2-3
CASRWDRVGETQYF,TRBV7-2,-,TRBJ2-5
CASSIGTGANEKLFF,TRBV19,-,TRBJ1-4
CASEPGRSPADTQYF,TRBV9,-,TRBJ2-3
CASTRGGVLYTEAFF,TRBV7-9,-,TRBJ1-1
CASSLRLVQTGELFF,TRBV11-3,-,TRBJ2-2
CASSLYRGGGEKLFF,TRBV11-2,-,TRBJ1-4
CASSLGLASETQYF,TRBV5-4,-,TRBJ2-5
CASSLAQRGFDTQYF,TRBV27,-,TRBJ2-3
CASSPTGASNSPLHF,TRBV13,-,TRBJ1-6
CASSELTDRINQPQHF,TRBV6-1,-,TRBJ1-5
CASSYDRNNQPQHF,TRBV2,-,TRBJ1-5
CAISATLGSSEAFF,TRBV10-3,-,TRBJ1-1
CASSLDPRQGAAYEQYF,TRBV5-1,-,TRBJ2-7
CASSLVVSVFNTGELFF,TRBV7-8,-,TRBJ2-2
CASEQGGEKLFF,TRBV28,-,TRBJ1-4
CASSLGGQGADEQFF,TRBV11-3,few,TRBJ2-1
CASSYSDRGYEQYF,TRBV27,-,TRBJ2-7
CASSPTTSGDYEQYF,TRBV7-9,-,TRBJ2-7
CASSLKTGAPNYGYTF,TRBV5-6,-,TRBJ1-2
CASSYTGASGANVLTF,TRBV4-3,-,TRBJ2-6
CASSLADSPYEQYF,TRBV5-6,-,TRBJ2-7
CSVEDRTGREAFF,TRBV29-1,-,TRBJ1-1
CAWSIDSLGDTQYF,TRBV30,-,TRBJ2-3
CASSILPRTGGNWWLFF,TRBV19,few,TRBJ2-2
CASSLWQSNSPLHF,TRBV28,-,TRBJ1-6
CASSSGLAGTDTQYF,TRBV5-1,-,TRBJ2-3
CASSEDRGYGYTF,TRBV4-1,-,TRBJ1-2
CAWSPPGTDGYTF,TRBV30,-,TRBJ1-2
CASSEPGVNSPLHF,TRBV2,-,TRBJ1-6
CASSVDRNYEQYF,TRBV2,once,TRBJ2-7
CASSLGTGPDTEAFF,TRBV11-2,-,TRBJ1-1
CASSPTGNTEAFF,TRBV7-6,-,TRBJ1-1
CASSLDQGLGTDTQYF,TRBV11-2,-,TRBJ2-3
CASNFGTSGYEQYF,TRBV5-8,-,TRBJ2-7
CASSVVARADTQYF,TRBV9,-,TRBJ2-3
CASSFYSPGQEKINGYTF,TRBV7-9,few,TRBJ1-2
CASSPLRDRYSGNTIYF,TRBV4-3,-,TRBJ1-3
CASSPQGASSPLHF,TRBV16,-,TRBJ1-6
CASIRPGGSYNEQFF,TRBV6-5,-,TRBJ2-1
CASSLEPGAQETQYF,TRBV5-1,-,TRBJ2-5
CASSPEGSYNEQFF,TRBV6-5,-,TRBJ2-1
CASSLGSPTSGNQPQHF,TRBV5-1,-,TRBJ1-5
CASSTGQGVSNTEAFF,TRBV5-1,once,TRBJ1-1